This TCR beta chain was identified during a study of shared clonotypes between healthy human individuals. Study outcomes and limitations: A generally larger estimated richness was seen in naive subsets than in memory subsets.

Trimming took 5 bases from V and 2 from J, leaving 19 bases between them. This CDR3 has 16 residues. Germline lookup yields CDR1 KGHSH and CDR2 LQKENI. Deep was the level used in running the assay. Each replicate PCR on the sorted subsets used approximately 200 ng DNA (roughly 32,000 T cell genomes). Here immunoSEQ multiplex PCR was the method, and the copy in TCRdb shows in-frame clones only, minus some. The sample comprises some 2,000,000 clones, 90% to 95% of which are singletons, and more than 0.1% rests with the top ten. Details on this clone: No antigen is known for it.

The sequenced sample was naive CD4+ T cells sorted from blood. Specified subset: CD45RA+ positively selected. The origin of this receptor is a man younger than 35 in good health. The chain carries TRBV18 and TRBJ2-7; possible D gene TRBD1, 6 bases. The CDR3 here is CASSALQTGSTYEQYF. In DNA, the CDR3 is TGTGCCAGCTCAGCACTTCAAACAGGGTCCACCTACGAGCAGTACTTC.